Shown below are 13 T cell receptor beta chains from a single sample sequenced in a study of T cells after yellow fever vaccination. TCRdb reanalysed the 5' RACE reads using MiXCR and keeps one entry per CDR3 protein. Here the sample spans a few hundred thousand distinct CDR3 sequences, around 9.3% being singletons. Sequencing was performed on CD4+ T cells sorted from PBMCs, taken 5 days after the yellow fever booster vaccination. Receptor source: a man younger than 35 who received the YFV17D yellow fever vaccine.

The CDR3 coding sequence is TGTGCCAGCAGTTTATCAACTCCAGACTACGAGCAGTACGTC. Translated, it gives CASSLSTPDYEQYV. The V gene is TRBV28, the J gene TRBJ2-7, with no clear D. CDR3 size: 14 residues. Germline V CDR1 and CDR2: MDHEN, SYDVKM. V shed 1 base and J shed 3 bases, with 10 bases lying between them.

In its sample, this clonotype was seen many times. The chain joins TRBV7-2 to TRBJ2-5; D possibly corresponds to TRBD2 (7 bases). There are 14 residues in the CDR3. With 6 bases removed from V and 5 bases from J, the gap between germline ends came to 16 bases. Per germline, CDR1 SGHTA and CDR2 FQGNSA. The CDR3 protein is CASSLGGAWETQYF. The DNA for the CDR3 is TGTGCCAGCAGTTTGGGGGGGGCCTGGGAGACCCAGTACTTC.

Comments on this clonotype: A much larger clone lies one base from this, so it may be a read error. CDR3 nucleotides: TGTGCCAGCAGATTGTACAGGGATGGCTACACCTTC. It is translated as CASRLYRDGYTF. The chain recombines TRBV7-2 with TRBJ1-2, with D possibly being TRBD1 (6 bases). Germline V gives CDR1 SGHTA, CDR2 FQGNSA. The V gene lost 6 bases and the J gene lost 6 bases, with 11 bases spanning the gap. The CDR3 is made up of 12 amino acids.

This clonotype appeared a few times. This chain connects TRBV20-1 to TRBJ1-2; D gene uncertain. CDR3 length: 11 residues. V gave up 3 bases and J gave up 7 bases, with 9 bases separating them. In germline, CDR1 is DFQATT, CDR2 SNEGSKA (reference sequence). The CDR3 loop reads CSASPVRGYTF. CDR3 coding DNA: TGCAGTGCTAGCCCGGTCCGTGGCTACACCTTC.

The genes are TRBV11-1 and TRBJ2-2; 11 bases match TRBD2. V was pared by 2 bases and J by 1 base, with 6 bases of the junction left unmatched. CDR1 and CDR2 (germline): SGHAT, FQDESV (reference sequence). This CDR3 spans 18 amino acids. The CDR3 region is CASSLSPGLAGNTGELFF. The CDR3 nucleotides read TGTGCCAGCAGCTTATCCCCTGGACTAGCGGGGAACACCGGGGAGCTGTTTTTT. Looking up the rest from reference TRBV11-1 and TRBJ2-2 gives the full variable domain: EAEVAQSPRYKITEKSQAVAFWCDPISGHATLYWYRQILGQGPELLVQFQDESVVDDSQLPKDRFSAERLKGVDSTLKIQPAELGDSAMYLCASSLSPGLAGNTGELFFGEGSRLTVL.

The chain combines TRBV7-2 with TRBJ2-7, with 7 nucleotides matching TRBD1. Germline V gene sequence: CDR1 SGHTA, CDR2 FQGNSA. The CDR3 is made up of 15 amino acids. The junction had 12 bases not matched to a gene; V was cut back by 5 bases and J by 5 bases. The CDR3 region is CASSPRPDRDHEQYF. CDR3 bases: TGTGCCAGCAGCCCACGCCCTGACAGGGACCACGAGCAGTACTTC.

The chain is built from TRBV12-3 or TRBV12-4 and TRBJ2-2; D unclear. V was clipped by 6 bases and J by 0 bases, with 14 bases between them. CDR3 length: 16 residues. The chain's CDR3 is CASSPRTAANTGELFF. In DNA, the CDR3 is TGTGCCAGCAGCCCACGGACCGCAGCGAACACCGGGGAGCTGTTTTTT.

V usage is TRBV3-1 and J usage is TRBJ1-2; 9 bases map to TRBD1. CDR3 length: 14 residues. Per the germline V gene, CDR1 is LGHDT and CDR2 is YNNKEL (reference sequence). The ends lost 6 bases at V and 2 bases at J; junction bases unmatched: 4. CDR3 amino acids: CASRAGTGNYGYTF. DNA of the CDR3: TGTGCCAGCAGGGCCGGGACAGGGAACTATGGCTACACCTTC.

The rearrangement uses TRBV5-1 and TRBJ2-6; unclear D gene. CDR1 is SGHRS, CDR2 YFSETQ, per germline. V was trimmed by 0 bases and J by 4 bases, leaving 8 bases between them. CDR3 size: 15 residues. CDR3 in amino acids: CASSLGAAGANVLTF. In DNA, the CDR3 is TGCGCCAGCAGCTTGGGGGCGGCCGGGGCCAACGTCCTGACTTTC.

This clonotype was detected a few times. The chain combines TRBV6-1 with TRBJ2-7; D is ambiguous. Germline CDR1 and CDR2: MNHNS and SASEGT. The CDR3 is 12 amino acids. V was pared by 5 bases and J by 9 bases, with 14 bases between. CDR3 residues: CASSPPGFWQYV. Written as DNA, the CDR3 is TGTGCCAGCAGTCCACCCGGGTTTTGGCAGTACGTC.

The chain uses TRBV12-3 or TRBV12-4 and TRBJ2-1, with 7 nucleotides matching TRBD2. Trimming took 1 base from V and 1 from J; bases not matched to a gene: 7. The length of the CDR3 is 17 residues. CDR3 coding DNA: TGTGCCAGCAGTTTAGACCTTGGCGGGGGTTCCTACAATGAGCAGTTCTTC. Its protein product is CASSLDLGGGSYNEQFF.

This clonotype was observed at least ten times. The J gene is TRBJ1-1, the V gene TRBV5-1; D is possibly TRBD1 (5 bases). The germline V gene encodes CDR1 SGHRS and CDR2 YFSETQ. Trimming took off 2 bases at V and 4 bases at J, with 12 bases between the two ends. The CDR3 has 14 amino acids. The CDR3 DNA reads TGCGCCAGCAGCTTCGTGGGGGGGAGCACTGAAGCTTTCTTT. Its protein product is CASSFVGGSTEAFF.

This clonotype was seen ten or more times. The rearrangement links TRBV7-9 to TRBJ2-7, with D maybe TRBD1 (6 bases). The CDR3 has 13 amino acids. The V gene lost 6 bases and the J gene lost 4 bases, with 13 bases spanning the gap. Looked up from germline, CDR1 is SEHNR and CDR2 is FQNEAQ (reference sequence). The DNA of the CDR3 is TGTGCCAGCAGTTCAAACAGGGTATACGAGCAGTACTTC. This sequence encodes CASSSNRVYEQYF.